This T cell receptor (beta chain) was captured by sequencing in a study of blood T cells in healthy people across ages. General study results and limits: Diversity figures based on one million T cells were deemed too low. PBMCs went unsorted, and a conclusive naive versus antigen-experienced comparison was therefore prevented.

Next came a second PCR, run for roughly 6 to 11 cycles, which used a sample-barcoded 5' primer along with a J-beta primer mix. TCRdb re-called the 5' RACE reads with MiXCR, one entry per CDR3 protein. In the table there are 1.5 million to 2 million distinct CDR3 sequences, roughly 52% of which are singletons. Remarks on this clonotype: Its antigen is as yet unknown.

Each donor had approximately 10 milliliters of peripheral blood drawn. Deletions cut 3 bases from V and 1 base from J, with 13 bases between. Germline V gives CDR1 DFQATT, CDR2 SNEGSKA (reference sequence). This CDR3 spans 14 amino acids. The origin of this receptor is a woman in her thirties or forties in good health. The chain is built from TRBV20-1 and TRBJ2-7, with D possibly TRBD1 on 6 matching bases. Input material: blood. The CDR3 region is CSARDPGQSYEQYF. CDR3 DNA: TGCAGTGCTAGGGACCCTGGACAGTCCTACGAGCAGTACTTC.